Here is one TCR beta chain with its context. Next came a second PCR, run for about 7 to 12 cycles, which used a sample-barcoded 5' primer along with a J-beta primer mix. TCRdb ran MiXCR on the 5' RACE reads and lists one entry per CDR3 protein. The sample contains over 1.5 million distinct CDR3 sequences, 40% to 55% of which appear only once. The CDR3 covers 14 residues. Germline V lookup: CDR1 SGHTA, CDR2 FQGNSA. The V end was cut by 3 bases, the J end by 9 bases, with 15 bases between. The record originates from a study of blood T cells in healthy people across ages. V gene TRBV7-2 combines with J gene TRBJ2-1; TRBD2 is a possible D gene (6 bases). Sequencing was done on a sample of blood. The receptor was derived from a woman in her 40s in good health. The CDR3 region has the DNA TGTGCCAGCAGCTTTGATCCAGCGGGTCCTGAGCAGTTCTTC. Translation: CASSFDPAGPEQFF.